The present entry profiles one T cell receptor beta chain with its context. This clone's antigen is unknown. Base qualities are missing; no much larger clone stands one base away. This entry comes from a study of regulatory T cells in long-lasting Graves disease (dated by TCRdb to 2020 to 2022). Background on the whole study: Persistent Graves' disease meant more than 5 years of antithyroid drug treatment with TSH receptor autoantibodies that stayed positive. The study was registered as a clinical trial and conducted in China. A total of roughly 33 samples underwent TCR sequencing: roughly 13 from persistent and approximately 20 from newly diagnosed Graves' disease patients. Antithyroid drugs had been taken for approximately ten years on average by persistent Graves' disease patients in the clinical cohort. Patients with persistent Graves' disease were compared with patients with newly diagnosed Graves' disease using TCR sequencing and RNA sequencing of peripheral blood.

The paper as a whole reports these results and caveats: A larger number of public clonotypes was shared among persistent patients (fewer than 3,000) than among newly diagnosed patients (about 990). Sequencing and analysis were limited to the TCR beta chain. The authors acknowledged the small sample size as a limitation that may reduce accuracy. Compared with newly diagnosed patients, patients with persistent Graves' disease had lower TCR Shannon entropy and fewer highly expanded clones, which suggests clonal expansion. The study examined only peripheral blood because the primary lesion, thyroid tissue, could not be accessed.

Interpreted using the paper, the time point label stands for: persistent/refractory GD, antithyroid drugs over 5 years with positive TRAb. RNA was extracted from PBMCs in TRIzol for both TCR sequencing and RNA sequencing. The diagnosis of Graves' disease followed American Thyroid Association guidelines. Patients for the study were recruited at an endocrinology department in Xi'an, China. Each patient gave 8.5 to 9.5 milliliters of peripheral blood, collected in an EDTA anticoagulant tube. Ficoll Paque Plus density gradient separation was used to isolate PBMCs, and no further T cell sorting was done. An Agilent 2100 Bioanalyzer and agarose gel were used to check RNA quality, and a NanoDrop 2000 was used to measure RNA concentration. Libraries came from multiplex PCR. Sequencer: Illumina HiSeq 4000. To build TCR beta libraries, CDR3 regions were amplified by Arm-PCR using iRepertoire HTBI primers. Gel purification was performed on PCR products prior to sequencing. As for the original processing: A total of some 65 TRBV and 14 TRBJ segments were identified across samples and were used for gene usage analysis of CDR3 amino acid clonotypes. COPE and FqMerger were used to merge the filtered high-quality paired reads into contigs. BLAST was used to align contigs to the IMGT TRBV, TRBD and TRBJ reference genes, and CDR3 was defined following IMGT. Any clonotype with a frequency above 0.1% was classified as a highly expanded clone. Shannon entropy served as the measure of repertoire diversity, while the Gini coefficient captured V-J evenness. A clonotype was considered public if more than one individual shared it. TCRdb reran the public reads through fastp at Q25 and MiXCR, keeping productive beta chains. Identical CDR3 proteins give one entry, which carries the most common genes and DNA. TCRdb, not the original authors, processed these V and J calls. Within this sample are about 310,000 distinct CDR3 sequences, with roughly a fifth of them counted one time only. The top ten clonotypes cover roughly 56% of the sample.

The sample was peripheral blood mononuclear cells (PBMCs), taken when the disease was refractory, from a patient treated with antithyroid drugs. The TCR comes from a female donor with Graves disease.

The CDR3 corresponds to CASSPRTGGYGYTF. The nucleotides are TGTGCCAGCAGCCCTAGGACAGGGGGCTATGGCTACACCTTC. The V gene is TRBV28 and the J gene is TRBJ1-2; TRBD1 aligns with 10 central bases. The germline V and J ends show losses of 6 bases and 4 bases respectively, and no gene match explains 5 bases of the junction. Measured from the cysteine to the phenylalanine, the CDR3 is 14 residues long. The read is trimmed to its CDR3 DNA, 42 bases read in frame from base 1. CDR1 MDHEN and CDR2 SYDVKM were looked up in the germline V gene.